This T cell receptor beta chain was profiled in a study of blood T cell repertoires in COVID-19. Across the study: Some COVID-19 samples were acute and others convalescent; all came from the United States, Italy and Spain.

Germline values: CDR1 SGDLS, CDR2 YYNGEE. CDR3 size: 15 residues. With 2 bases clipped from V and 3 bases from J, the junction kept 4 bases outside the gene matches. In the source study's methods: It was from reference gene primer amplification that nucleated cell counts were estimated. Some clones are missing from TCRdb's copy, which holds only in-frame ones; the method was immunoSEQ multiplex PCR. V, J and clone size derive from that table, while D and trimming were established from the DNA sequence. The data contain 250,000 to 350,000 clones, under 95% of them singletons. The participants were between about 18 and 89 years old and came from about two dozen US areas.

Sequences were obtained from PBMCs or T cells enriched from blood (not recorded which). This clonotype was sampled from a man in his sixties who had recovered from COVID-19. The genes are TRBV9 and TRBJ2-2; TRBD2 aligns across 7 bases. In DNA form, the CDR3 reads TGTGCCAGCAGCGTCCAGCGGGACTACACCGGGGAGCTGTTTTTT. Translating gives CASSVQRDYTGELFF.